This TCR beta chain was documented in a study of shared clonotypes between healthy human individuals. General study results and limits: Approximately 5% of naive CD4 clonotypes were shared across several donors.

Germline V gene sequence: CDR1 MNHNS, CDR2 SASEGT. The junction had 5 bases not matched to a gene; V was cut back by 5 bases and J by 2 bases. This CDR3 is built from 14 residues. TCRdb keeps only in-frame clones here, not all; method: immunoSEQ multiplex PCR. The table has about 1.1 million clones, around 78% seen once. This clone was seen only a few times. Its antigen is currently unknown. Sequenced material: memory CD4+ T cells from PBMCs. Subset of the sample: CD45RA-negative fraction. The sequence was obtained from a man younger than 30 in good health. Some clones in this sample may be carry-over from other donors' samples. V usage is TRBV6-1 and J usage is TRBJ1-1, with 7 bases lining up with TRBD1. The CDR3 here is CASSQTGTNTEAFF. The DNA for the CDR3 is TGTGCCAGCAGTCAGACAGGGACAAACACTGAAGCTTTCTTT.